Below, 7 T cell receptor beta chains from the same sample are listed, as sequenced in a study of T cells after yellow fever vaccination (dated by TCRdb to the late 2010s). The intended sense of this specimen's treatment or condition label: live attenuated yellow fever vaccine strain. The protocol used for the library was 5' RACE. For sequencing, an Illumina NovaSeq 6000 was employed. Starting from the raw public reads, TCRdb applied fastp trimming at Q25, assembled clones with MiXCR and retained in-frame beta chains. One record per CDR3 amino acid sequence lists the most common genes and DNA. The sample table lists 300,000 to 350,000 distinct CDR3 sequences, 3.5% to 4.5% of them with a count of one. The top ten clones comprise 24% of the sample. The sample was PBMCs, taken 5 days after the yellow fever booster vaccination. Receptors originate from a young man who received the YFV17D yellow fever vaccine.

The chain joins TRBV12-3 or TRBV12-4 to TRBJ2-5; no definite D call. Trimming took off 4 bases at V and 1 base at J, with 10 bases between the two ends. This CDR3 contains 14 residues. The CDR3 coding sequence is TGTGCCAGCAGTTCTGTCCAACTCCAAGAGACCCAGTACTTC. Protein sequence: CASSSVQLQETQYF.

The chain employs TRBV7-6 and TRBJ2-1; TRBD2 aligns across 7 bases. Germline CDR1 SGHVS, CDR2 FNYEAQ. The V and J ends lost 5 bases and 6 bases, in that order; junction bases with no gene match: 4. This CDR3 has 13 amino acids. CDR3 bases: TGTGCCAGCAGCCGGACTAGACTCAATGAGCAGTTCTTC. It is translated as CASSRTRLNEQFF.

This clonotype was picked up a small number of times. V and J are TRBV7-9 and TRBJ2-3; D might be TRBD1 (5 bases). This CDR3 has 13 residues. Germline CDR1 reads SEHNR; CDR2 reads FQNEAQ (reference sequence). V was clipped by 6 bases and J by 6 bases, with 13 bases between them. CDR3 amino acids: CASSTSGADTQYF. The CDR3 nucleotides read TGTGCCAGCAGTACGAGTGGGGCGGATACGCAGTATTTT.

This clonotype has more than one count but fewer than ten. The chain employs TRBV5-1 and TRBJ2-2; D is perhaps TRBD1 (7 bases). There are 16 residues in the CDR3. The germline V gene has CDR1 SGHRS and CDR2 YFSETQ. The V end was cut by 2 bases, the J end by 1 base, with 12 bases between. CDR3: CASSFRGTENTGELFF. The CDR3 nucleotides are TGCGCCAGCAGCTTTCGGGGGACAGAGAACACCGGGGAGCTGTTTTTT.

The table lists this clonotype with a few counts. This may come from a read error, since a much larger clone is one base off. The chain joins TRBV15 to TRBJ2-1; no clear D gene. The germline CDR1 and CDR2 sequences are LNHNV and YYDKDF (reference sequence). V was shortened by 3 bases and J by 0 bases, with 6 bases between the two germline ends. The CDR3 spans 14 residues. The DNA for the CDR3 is TGTGCCACCAGCAGTCAGAGCTCCTACAATGAGCAGTTCTTC. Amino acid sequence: CATSSQSSYNEQFF. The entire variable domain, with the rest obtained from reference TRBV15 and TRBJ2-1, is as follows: DAMVIQNPRYQVTQFGKPVTLSCSQTLNHNVMYWYQQKSSQAPKLLFHYYDKDFNNEADTPDNFQSRRPNTSFCFLDIRSPGLGDTAMYLCATSSQSSYNEQFFGPGTRLTVL.

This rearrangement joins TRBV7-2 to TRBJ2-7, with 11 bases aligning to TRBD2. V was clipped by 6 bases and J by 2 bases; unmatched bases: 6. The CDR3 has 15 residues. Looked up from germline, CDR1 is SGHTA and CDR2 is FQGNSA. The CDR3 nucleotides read TGTGCCAGCAGTATACTAGCGGGGGCTCCCTACGAGCAGTACTTC. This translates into CASSILAGAPYEQYF.

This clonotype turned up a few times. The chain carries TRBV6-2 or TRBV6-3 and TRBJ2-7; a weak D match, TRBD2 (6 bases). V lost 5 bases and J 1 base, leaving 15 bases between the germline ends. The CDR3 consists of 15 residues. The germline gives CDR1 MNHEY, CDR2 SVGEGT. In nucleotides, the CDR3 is TGTGCCAGCAGTCAAGGGGAGGTCTTTTCCTACGAGCAGTACGTC. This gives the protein CASSQGEVFSYEQYV.